The present T cell receptor beta chain was sequenced within a study of blood T cell repertoires in COVID-19. The overall study: T cells, B-cell-depleted T cells, or PBMCs provided the cDNA or gDNA that served as material.

V gave up 5 bases and J gave up 0 bases, with 10 bases separating them. This CDR3 spans 13 amino acids. Germline CDR1 SQVTM, CDR2 ANQGSEA. Original data processing: Nucleated cell number was recorded as an estimate derived from reference gene primer amplification. Only in-frame clones appear in the TCRdb table, and some are missing; sequencing was by immunoSEQ multiplex PCR. V, J and clone size are taken as reported in that table, and D and trimming were inferred from the DNA itself. In the table there are about 200,000 clones, approximately 91% of which are singletons. The sample comprised peripheral blood. The sequence was obtained from a man aged 60 to 75 who had recovered from COVID-19. The chain carries TRBV29-1 and TRBJ1-2, with a weak D call TRBD1 (5 bases). As DNA, the CDR3 is TGCAGCGTTTCGACAGAGGCTAACTATGGCTACACCTTC. This gives the protein CSVSTEANYGYTF.